This is a list of T cell receptor beta chains from one sample in a study of cytomegalovirus exposure and HLA in healthy donors. Profiled with immunoSEQ multiplex PCR; TCRdb holds only in-frame clones, not every one. This table holds some 130,000 clones, approximately 74% found once. The sample taken for sequencing was PBMCs. Every receptor here comes from a male donor in good health and CMV-seronegative. The CDR3 runs from the conserved cysteine through the conserved F or W. Fields, in order: CDR3 DNA, CDR3 protein, D gene, J gene, clone size, V gene. A D gene is named only where the DNA matches it firmly. A clone size is listed for some rows: how often the clone was seen (once, few, many), or a class if it is expanded.

CDR3 DNA: TGCGCCAGCAGCCTTGTTCCCGGACTAGCAAACACCGGGGAGCTGTTTTTT
CDR3 protein: CASSLVPGLANTGELFF
D gene: TRBD2
J gene: TRBJ2-2
clone size: .
V gene: TRBV5-1

CDR3 DNA: TGTGCCAGCAGTGGGGGACAGGGAAGGGGTGGCTACACCTTC
CDR3 protein: CASSGGQGRGGYTF
D gene: TRBD1
J gene: TRBJ1-2
clone size: .
V gene: TRBV6-5

CDR3 DNA: TGTGCCAGAAGCTTAAGGACTAAAACTGAGAAATACAATGAGCAGTTCTTC
CDR3 protein: CARSLRTKTEKYNEQFF
D gene: .
J gene: TRBJ2-1
clone size: once
V gene: TRBV7-5

CDR3 DNA: TGTGCCATCAGTGACGAAGGACTTCAGACCCAGTACTTC
CDR3 protein: CAISDEGLQTQYF
D gene: .
J gene: TRBJ2-5
clone size: few
V gene: TRBV10-3

CDR3 DNA: TGTGCCATCAGTGACCCGGGACATAACACCGGGGAGCTGTTTTTT
CDR3 protein: CAISDPGHNTGELFF
D gene: .
J gene: TRBJ2-2
clone size: .
V gene: TRBV10-3

CDR3 DNA: TGTGCCAGCAGCGTAGGTCTAGCGGGGGGCGGCACAGATACGCAGTATTTT
CDR3 protein: CASSVGLAGGGTDTQYF
D gene: TRBD2
J gene: TRBJ2-3
clone size: .
V gene: TRBV9

CDR3 DNA: TGTGCCAGCAGCAAGACAGCGAACACTGAAGCTTTCTTT
CDR3 protein: CASSKTANTEAFF
D gene: .
J gene: TRBJ1-1
clone size: .
V gene: TRBV7-9

CDR3 DNA: TGTGCCAGTAGTCCCATCGACAGGGGGCCTTTCGGAGCTTTCTTT
CDR3 protein: CASSPIDRGPFGAFF
D gene: TRBD1
J gene: TRBJ1-1
clone size: .
V gene: TRBV19

CDR3 DNA: TGTGCTAGTGGTTTGGTCAAATATGGCTACACCTTC
CDR3 protein: CASGLVKYGYTF
D gene: .
J gene: TRBJ1-2
clone size: few
V gene: TRBV12-5

CDR3 DNA: TGCGCCAGCAGCCCCCAAGGGGGCAGGGTGAACACTGAAGCTTTCTTT
CDR3 protein: CASSPQGGRVNTEAFF
D gene: TRBD1
J gene: TRBJ1-1
clone size: .
V gene: TRBV4-1

CDR3 DNA: TGTGCCAGCGCACGTCAGGTGGCAAAAGGCTACACCTTC
CDR3 protein: CASARQVAKGYTF
D gene: .
J gene: TRBJ1-2
clone size: .
V gene: TRBV6-5

CDR3 DNA: TGTGCCAGCAGTCTAATCGGGACAGGGGGCACCGGGGAGCTGTTTTTT
CDR3 protein: CASSLIGTGGTGELFF
D gene: TRBD1
J gene: TRBJ2-2
clone size: .
V gene: TRBV27

CDR3 DNA: TGTGCCAGCAACCCGGACAGGGGGTATGGCTACACCTTC
CDR3 protein: CASNPDRGYGYTF
D gene: TRBD1
J gene: TRBJ1-2
clone size: .
V gene: TRBV2

CDR3 DNA: TGTGCCAGCAGCCACAATCCGGGGGTGGGAGGGGATACGCAGTATTTT
CDR3 protein: CASSHNPGVGGDTQYF
D gene: TRBD2
J gene: TRBJ2-3
clone size: few
V gene: TRBV27

CDR3 DNA: TGTGCCAGCAGTGATCCGGGTAACGAGCAGTACTTC
CDR3 protein: CASSDPGNEQYF
D gene: .
J gene: TRBJ2-7
clone size: .
V gene: TRBV6-1

CDR3 DNA: TGCGCCAGCAGCCTAACGCCTACAGGGGCGCTCACAGATACGCAGTATTTT
CDR3 protein: CASSLTPTGALTDTQYF
D gene: TRBD1
J gene: TRBJ2-3
clone size: .
V gene: TRBV5-1

CDR3 DNA: TGTGCCAGCAGTGTTAATCCGGGTGGCAATGAGCAGTTCTTC
CDR3 protein: CASSVNPGGNEQFF
D gene: .
J gene: TRBJ2-1
clone size: .
V gene: TRBV2

CDR3 DNA: TGTGCCAGCAGCTTGGCTATCGGGGACATTCAGTACTTC
CDR3 protein: CASSLAIGDIQYF
D gene: .
J gene: TRBJ2-4
clone size: .
V gene: TRBV5-6

CDR3 DNA: TGCGCCAGCAGCCTTTATCTGACAGATAGCACAGATACGCAGTATTTT
CDR3 protein: CASSLYLTDSTDTQYF
D gene: .
J gene: TRBJ2-3
clone size: .
V gene: TRBV4-3

CDR3 DNA: TGCGCCAGCAGCCAAGTAGAGAACACCGGGGAGCTGTTTTTT
CDR3 protein: CASSQVENTGELFF
D gene: .
J gene: TRBJ2-2
clone size: .
V gene: TRBV4-1

CDR3 DNA: TGTGCCAGCAGCCGGACAGTTTTTCCGAACACTGAAGCTTTCTTT
CDR3 protein: CASSRTVFPNTEAFF
D gene: .
J gene: TRBJ1-1
clone size: .
V gene: TRBV6-5

CDR3 DNA: TGTGCCAGCAGCTCCCGGGACACCGCTTACAATGAGCAGTTCTTC
CDR3 protein: CASSSRDTAYNEQFF
D gene: .
J gene: TRBJ2-1
clone size: .
V gene: TRBV13

CDR3 DNA: TGTGCCAGCAGCCTGGGGAGACAGGGGACCGGGGAGCTGTTTTTT
CDR3 protein: CASSLGRQGTGELFF
D gene: TRBD1
J gene: TRBJ2-2
clone size: .
V gene: TRBV5-8

CDR3 DNA: TGTGCCAGCAGTTCCCGACAGATCCGAGAGTTCTTC
CDR3 protein: CASSSRQIREFF
D gene: .
J gene: TRBJ2-1
clone size: .
V gene: TRBV28

CDR3 DNA: TGCAGCGTTGCCCTACCCGCTGAAGCTTTCTTT
CDR3 protein: CSVALPAEAFF
D gene: .
J gene: TRBJ1-1
clone size: .
V gene: TRBV29-1

CDR3 DNA: TGTGCCAGCAGTGGGGACAGGGGAGTCTACGAGCAGTACTTC
CDR3 protein: CASSGDRGVYEQYF
D gene: TRBD1
J gene: TRBJ2-7
clone size: once
V gene: TRBV2

CDR3 DNA: TGTGCCAGCAGCTTGGGCTATTCCGGGGAGCTGTTTTTT
CDR3 protein: CASSLGYSGELFF
D gene: .
J gene: TRBJ2-2
clone size: .
V gene: TRBV5-8

CDR3 DNA: TGTGCCAGCAGTTTATCAGGAGGATACAATGAGCAGTTCTTC
CDR3 protein: CASSLSGGYNEQFF
D gene: .
J gene: TRBJ2-1
clone size: .
V gene: TRBV28

CDR3 DNA: TGTGCCAGCAGCTTAGATGCAGGGATCGGATACGAGCAGTACTTC
CDR3 protein: CASSLDAGIGYEQYF
D gene: .
J gene: TRBJ2-7
clone size: .
V gene: TRBV7-2